The 13 T cell receptor beta chains listed next were all sequenced from one sample in a study of cytomegalovirus exposure and HLA in healthy donors. Primers for the PCR totalled 60 Vbeta and 13 Jbeta. Clones were sequenced by immunoSEQ multiplex PCR, and TCRdb holds only the in-frame ones, with some missing. The table lists fewer than 150,000 clones, 82% of them singletons. The sample was PBMCs. The receptors originated from a male donor in good health and CMV-seronegative.

The V call is TRBV27, the J call TRBJ2-7; 16 bases are shared with TRBD2. This CDR3 is 14 amino acids long. The junction had 3 bases not matched to a gene; V was cut back by 6 bases and J by 7 bases. Germline assignment: CDR1 MNHEY and CDR2 SMNVEV (reference sequence). CDR3 sequence: CASRGLAGGGEQYF. Written as DNA, the CDR3 is TGTGCCAGCAGGGGACTAGCGGGAGGGGGGGAGCAGTACTTC.

The chain recombines TRBV9 with TRBJ2-3; D not resolved. The V end was cut by 4 bases, the J end by 1 base, with 22 bases between. The CDR3 has 18 amino acids. CDR1 is SGDLS, CDR2 YYNGEE, per germline. In DNA form, the CDR3 reads TGTGCCAGCAGCCTAAGGCCTAGTGCCCTTCGTCGCACAGATACGCAGTATTTT. Amino acid sequence: CASSLRPSALRRTDTQYF.

J is TRBJ2-7 and V is TRBV7-9; 7 bases agree with TRBD2. The CDR3 length is 17 residues. CDR1 SEHNR and CDR2 FQNEAQ come from the germline V gene (reference sequence). Losses at the gene ends were 3 bases for V and 0 bases for J; bases not matched to a gene: 11. The DNA of the CDR3 is TGTGCCAGCAGCTTGTGGGGTAGCGGGTTTAGCTCCTACGAGCAGTACTTC. Residues: CASSLWGSGFSSYEQYF. The full variable domain, completed using reference TRBV7-9 and TRBJ2-7, is DTGVSQNPRHKITKRGQNVTFRCDPISEHNRLYWYRQTLGQGPEFLTYFQNEAQLEKSRLLSDRFSAERPKGSFSTLEIQRTEQGDSAMYLCASSLWGSGFSSYEQYFGPGTRLTVT.

The genes are TRBV7-3 and TRBJ2-3, with D maybe TRBD1 (6 bases). The CDR3 covers 12 residues. V lost 4 bases and J 9 bases, leaving 11 bases between the germline ends. Germline CDR1 reads SGHTA; CDR2 reads FQGTGA. CDR3 sequence reads: CASSSQGTTQYF. In DNA, the CDR3 is TGTGCCAGCAGCTCACAGGGAACCACGCAGTATTTT.

The chain links TRBV5-1 to TRBJ2-5, with 9 bases aligning to TRBD2. The better agreement between TRBJ2-7 and the DNA end casts doubt on the J call. There are 15 residues in the CDR3. Per germline, CDR1 SGHRS and CDR2 YFSETQ. DNA for the CDR3: TGCGCCAGCAGCCCGACTAGCGGAGACTCCTACGAGCAGTACTTC. Its protein product is CASSPTSGDSYEQYF.

The CDR3 region is CASSPSANVLTF. The CDR3 nucleotides read TGTGCCAGCAGTCCCTCGGCCAACGTCCTGACTTTC. J is TRBJ2-6 and V is TRBV14, with D hard to call. Germline V CDR1 and CDR2: SGHDN, FVKESK. The CDR3 totals 12 residues. V was cut by 6 bases and J by 6 bases, with 6 bases left in between.

The chain recombines TRBV6-6 with TRBJ2-5, with TRBD2 matching 9 bases. The DNA end lines up better with TRBJ2-7; the J call may be wrong. CDR3 size: 14 residues. Germline lookup yields CDR1 MNHNY and CDR2 SVGAGI (reference sequence). The CDR3 spells CASSLAGDPHEQYF. Here the CDR3 DNA reads TGTGCCAGCAGTTTAGCGGGAGACCCCCACGAGCAGTACTTC.

The V call is TRBV12-5, the J call TRBJ2-1, with D perhaps matching TRBD1 (6 bases). This CDR3 has 17 amino acids. Trimming removed 6 bases from V and 4 bases from J, with 22 bases in between. CDR1 LGHNT and CDR2 FRNRAP come from the germline V gene. The CDR3 DNA follows: TGTGCTAGTGGACTCGGAACCGGGACAATTGGGTACAATGAGCAGTTCTTC. This translates into CASGLGTGTIGYNEQFF.

There are a few counts of this clone. The chain uses TRBV21-1 and TRBJ2-7; the table calls TRBD1, which could not be checked here. TRBV21-1 is listed as a pseudogene. CDR3 length: 14 residues. The CDR3 DNA reads TGTGCCAGCAGCACACGGGACAGGGGGTTTGAGCAGTACTTC. Protein product: CASSTRDRGFEQYF.

The rearrangement links TRBV9 to TRBJ2-3; D uncertain. V gave up 1 base and J gave up 2 bases, with 14 bases separating them. CDR3 length: 16 residues. The germline V gene encodes CDR1 SGDLS and CDR2 YYNGEE. The CDR3 DNA reads TGTGCCAGCAGCGTACACCCGCCCCCTAACACAGATACGCAGTATTTT. It is translated as CASSVHPPPNTDTQYF.

The count of this clone is one. The chain joins TRBV4-3 to TRBJ2-7; TRBD1 is a possible D gene (6 bases). Trimming pared 0 bases from V and 6 bases from J, leaving 18 bases between. In germline, CDR1 is LGHNA, CDR2 YSLEER. This CDR3 spans 16 amino acids. Written as DNA, the CDR3 is TGCGCCAGCAGCCAAGATCTTCAGGCAGGGGCTCGCGAGCAGTACTTC. Residues: CASSQDLQAGAREQYF.

The chain has TRBV7-2 and TRBJ2-7, with D possibly being TRBD2 (6 bases). The CDR3 runs 15 residues. Trimming left V 3 bases short and J 0 bases short, with 12 bases between. CDR1 and CDR2 (germline): SGHTA, FQGNSA. The CDR3 region is CASSLFGGPSYEQYF. CDR3 in DNA: TGTGCCAGCAGCTTGTTCGGGGGACCCTCCTACGAGCAGTACTTC.

V is TRBV15 and J is TRBJ2-6; TRBD2 is a possible D gene (5 bases). The length of the CDR3 is 16 residues. The V end was cut by 0 bases, the J end by 2 bases, with 8 bases between. Looked up from germline, CDR1 is LNHNV and CDR2 is YYDKDF (reference sequence). CDR3 amino acids: CATSRDWRAGANVLTF. CDR3 nucleotides: TGTGCCACCAGCAGAGATTGGCGGGCTGGGGCCAACGTCCTGACTTTC.